This T cell receptor beta chain was retrieved from a study of T cell responses to AZD1222 COVID-19 vaccine. Findings of the study overall: Unmutated regions of variants are reportedly targeted by nearly half of spike-specific TCRs. Most donors were white British, females outnumbered males, and clonal diversity was possibly underestimated.

Measured with immunoSEQ multiplex PCR; TCRdb has only the in-frame clones, and not every one. This table has around 150,000 clones, around 90% appearing once. CDR3 length: 14 amino acids. Per germline, CDR1 LNHDA and CDR2 SQIVND (reference sequence). Trimming stripped 6 bases from V and 1 base from J, with 10 bases between. Comments on this clone: Its target is unknown.

This specimen was peripheral blood, taken on day 0 of AZD1222 vaccination. The sequence was collected from an adult in good health. This chain uses TRBV19 with TRBJ2-4; TRBD1 might be the D (6 bases). The CDR3 nucleotides read TGTGCCAGTAGCCCACAGGGTGCCAAAAACATTCAGTACTTC. The encoded protein is CASSPQGAKNIQYF.